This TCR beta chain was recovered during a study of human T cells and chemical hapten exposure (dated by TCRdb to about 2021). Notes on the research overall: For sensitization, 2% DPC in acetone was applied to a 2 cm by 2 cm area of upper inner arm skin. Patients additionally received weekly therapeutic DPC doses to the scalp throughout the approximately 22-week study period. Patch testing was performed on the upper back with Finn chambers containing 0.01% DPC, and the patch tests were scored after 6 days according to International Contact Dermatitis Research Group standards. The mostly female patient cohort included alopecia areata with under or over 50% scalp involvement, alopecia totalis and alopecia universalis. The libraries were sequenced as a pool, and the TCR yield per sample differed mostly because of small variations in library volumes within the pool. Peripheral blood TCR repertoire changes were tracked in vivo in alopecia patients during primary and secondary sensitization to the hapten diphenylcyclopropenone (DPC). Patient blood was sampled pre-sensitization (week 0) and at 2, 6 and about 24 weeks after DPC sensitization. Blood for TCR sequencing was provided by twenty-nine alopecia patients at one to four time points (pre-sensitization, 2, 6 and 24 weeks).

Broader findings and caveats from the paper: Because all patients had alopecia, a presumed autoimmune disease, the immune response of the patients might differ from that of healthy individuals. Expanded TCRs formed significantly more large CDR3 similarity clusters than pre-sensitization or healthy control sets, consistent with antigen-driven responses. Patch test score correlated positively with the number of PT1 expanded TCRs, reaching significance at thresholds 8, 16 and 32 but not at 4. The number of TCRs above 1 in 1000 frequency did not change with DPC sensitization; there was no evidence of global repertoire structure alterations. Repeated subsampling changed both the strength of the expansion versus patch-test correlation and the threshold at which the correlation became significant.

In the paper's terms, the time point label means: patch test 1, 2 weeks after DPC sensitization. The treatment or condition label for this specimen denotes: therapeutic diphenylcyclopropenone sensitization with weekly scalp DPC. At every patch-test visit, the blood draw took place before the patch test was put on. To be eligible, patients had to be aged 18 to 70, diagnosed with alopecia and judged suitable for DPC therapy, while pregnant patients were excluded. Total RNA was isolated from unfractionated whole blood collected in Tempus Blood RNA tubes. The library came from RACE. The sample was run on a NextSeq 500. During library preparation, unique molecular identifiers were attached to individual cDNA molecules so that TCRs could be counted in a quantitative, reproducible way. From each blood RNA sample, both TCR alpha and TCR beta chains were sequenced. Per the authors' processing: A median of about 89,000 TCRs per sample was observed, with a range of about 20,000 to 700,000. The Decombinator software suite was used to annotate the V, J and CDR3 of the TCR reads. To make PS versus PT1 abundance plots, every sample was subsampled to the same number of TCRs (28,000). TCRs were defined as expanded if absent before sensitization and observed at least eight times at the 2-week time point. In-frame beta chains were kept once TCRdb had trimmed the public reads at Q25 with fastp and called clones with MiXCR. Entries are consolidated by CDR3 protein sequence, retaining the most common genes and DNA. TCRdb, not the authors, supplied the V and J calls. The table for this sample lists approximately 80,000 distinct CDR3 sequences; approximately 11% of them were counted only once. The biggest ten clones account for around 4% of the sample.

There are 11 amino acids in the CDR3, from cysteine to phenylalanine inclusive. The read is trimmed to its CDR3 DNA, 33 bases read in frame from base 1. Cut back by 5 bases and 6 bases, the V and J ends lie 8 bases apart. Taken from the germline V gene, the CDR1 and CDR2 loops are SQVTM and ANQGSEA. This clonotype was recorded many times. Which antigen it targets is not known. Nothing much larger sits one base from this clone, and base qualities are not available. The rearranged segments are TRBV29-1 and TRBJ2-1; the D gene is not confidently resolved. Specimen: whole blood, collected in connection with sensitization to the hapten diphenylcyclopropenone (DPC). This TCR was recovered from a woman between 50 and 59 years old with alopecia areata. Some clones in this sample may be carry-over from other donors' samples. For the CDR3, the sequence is CSVLATNEQFF. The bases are TGCAGCGTTCTTGCGACCAATGAGCAGTTCTTC.